The 29 T cell receptor beta chains reported below all come from one sample, sequenced in a study of T cell responses to AZD1222 COVID-19 vaccine. The method was immunoSEQ multiplex PCR; TCRdb's version includes in-frame clones alone and lacks a portion of them. The sample includes some 89,000 clones, under 95% of them seen just once. The specimen comprised peripheral blood, sampled on day 0 of AZD1222 vaccination. The receptors were gathered from an adult in good health.

The V call is TRBV30, the J call TRBJ1-2; no clear D. Germline V CDR1 and CDR2: GTSNPN, SVGIG (reference sequence). CDR3 size: 13 residues. Trimming shortened V by 5 bases and J by 7 bases, and 17 bases separated the two germline ends. The CDR3 protein is CAWAPRPQAGYTF. The CDR3, as DNA: TGTGCCTGGGCGCCTAGGCCGCAGGCTGGCTACACCTTC.

The chain employs TRBV10-1 and TRBJ2-2; D ambiguous. Germline values: CDR1 WNHNN, CDR2 SYGVQD (reference sequence). Trimming stripped 8 bases from V and 0 bases from J, with 13 bases between. The CDR3 is made up of 15 amino acids. CDR3 residues: CASSPEYSNTGELFF. The CDR3, as DNA: TGCGCCAGCTCCCCAGAGTATTCGAACACCGGGGAGCTGTTTTTT.

This clone was observed a handful of times. J is TRBJ1-3 and V is TRBV7-8; 7 bases fit TRBD1. The CDR3 has 15 residues. J was trimmed by 2 bases and V by 1 base; bases with no gene match: 2. Germline V gene lookup returns CDR1 SGHVS and CDR2 FQNEAQ. As DNA, the CDR3 is TGTGCCAGCAGCTTAGGGGGGACAGCTGGAAACACCATATATTTT. Translation: CASSLGGTAGNTIYF.

The chain is built from TRBV5-1 and TRBJ1-2; D not resolved. This CDR3 is built from 15 residues. Trimming shortened V by 2 bases and J by 1 base, and 12 bases separated the two germline ends. Germline CDR1 is SGHRS and CDR2 is YFSETQ. CDR3 sequence reads: CASSFVGDYNYGYTF. CDR3 DNA: TGCGCCAGCAGCTTCGTCGGGGATTATAACTATGGCTACACCTTC. Filled out from reference TRBV5-1 and TRBJ1-2, the complete variable domain reads KAGVTQTPRYLIKTRGQQVTLSCSPISGHRSVSWYQQTPGQGLQFLFEYFSETQRNKGNFPGRFSGRQFSNSRSEMNVSTLELGDSALYLCASSFVGDYNYGYTFGSGTRLTVV.

The rearrangement uses TRBV6-4 and TRBJ1-1; the D is unclear. CDR1 is MRHNA and CDR2 is SNTAGT in the germline V gene. V lost 2 bases to trimming and J lost 1 base, with 8 bases between them. CDR3 length equals 14 residues. The CDR3 sequence is CASSDGTENTEAFF. As DNA, the CDR3 is TGTGCCAGCAGTGACGGCACCGAGAACACTGAAGCTTTCTTT.

The chain combines TRBV15 with TRBJ1-5; D is ambiguous. V was shortened by 4 bases and J by 0 bases, with 10 bases between the two germline ends. This CDR3 is 15 amino acids long. Germline V gene lookup returns CDR1 LNHNV and CDR2 YYDKDF (reference sequence). CDR3 in DNA: TGTGCCACCAGCAAGTCTCCACATAGCAATCAGCCCCAGCATTTT. Translating it yields CATSKSPHSNQPQHF.

The rearrangement uses TRBV4-1 and TRBJ1-5; no reliable D call. V was trimmed by 0 bases and J by 4 bases, leaving 10 bases between them. Germline assignment: CDR1 MGHRA and CDR2 YSYEKL. This CDR3 region has 15 residues. The CDR3 here is CASSQEGSGNQPQHF. CDR3 nucleotides: TGCGCCAGCAGCCAAGAGGGGTCCGGTAATCAGCCCCAGCATTTT.

The chain links TRBV4-2 to TRBJ2-1; 8 nucleotides align to TRBD2. J lost 6 bases, V lost 0 bases, and 19 bases had no gene match. The CDR3 has 20 amino acids. Germline-derived CDR1 and CDR2 are LGHNA and YNFKEQ. CDR3 bases: TGTGCCAGCAGCCAAGATTTTGGGGCCCCAGCGGGGGCCAAATTCAATGAGCAGTTCTTC. Its translation: CASSQDFGAPAGAKFNEQFF.

The chain couples TRBV9 to TRBJ1-2, with D uncertain. The length of the CDR3 is 15 residues. The V and J ends lost 0 bases and 4 bases respectively, with 13 bases between them. Germline CDR1 reads SGDLS; CDR2 reads YYNGEE. This chain's CDR3 is CASSVEDKRSYGYTF. The CDR3 DNA is TGTGCCAGCAGCGTAGAGGATAAGAGGAGCTATGGCTACACCTTC.

Turning to this clone: A junction end diverges from the germline sequence, so it may reflect a read error. The chain combines TRBV7-7 with TRBJ2-7; no reliable D call. The CDR3 runs 15 residues. Germline CDR1 is SSHAT and CDR2 is FNYEAQ (reference sequence). CDR3 amino acids: CASSLGPSLGYEQYF. CDR3 sequence (DNA): TGTGCTAGCAGCTTAGGGCCAAGCTTGGGATACGAGCAGTACTTC.

The V call is TRBV5-4, the J call TRBJ2-5; 7 positions agree with TRBD2. The CDR3 runs 17 residues. Germline CDR1 SGHNT, CDR2 YYREEE (reference sequence). V was pared by 3 bases and J by 4 bases, with 15 bases of the junction left unmatched. The CDR3: CASSWPQEGGDPETQYF. DNA of the CDR3: TGTGCCAGCAGCTGGCCCCAGGAGGGAGGGGACCCAGAGACCCAGTACTTC.

This clone was observed at least ten times. This chain connects TRBV6-1 to TRBJ1-3; D uncertain. Trimming stripped 2 bases from V and 4 bases from J, with 9 bases between. Germline V gene lookup returns CDR1 MNHNS and CDR2 SASEGT. CDR3 length: 14 residues. The CDR3 sequence is CASSEMVEGNTIYF. For the CDR3, the DNA is TGTGCCAGCAGTGAAATGGTGGAGGGAAACACCATATATTTT.

The V and J genes are TRBV28 and TRBJ1-1; TRBD1 matches 7 bases. The germline CDR1 and CDR2 sequences are MDHEN and SYDVKM. Losses at the gene ends were 5 bases for V and 10 bases for J; bases not matched to a gene: 7. The CDR3 consists of 12 residues. For the CDR3, the DNA is TGTGCCAGCAGTCGACAGGGAAAGGGAGCTTTCTTT. Residues: CASSRQGKGAFF.

The genes are TRBV7-9 and TRBJ1-4; the D is unclear. Germline V gene sequence: CDR1 SEHNR, CDR2 FQNEAQ (reference sequence). There are 13 residues in the CDR3. The V gene lost 0 bases and the J gene lost 3 bases, with 2 bases spanning the gap. The CDR3 sequence: CASSLAPNEKLFF. DNA for the CDR3: TGTGCCAGCAGCTTAGCTCCTAATGAAAAACTGTTTTTT.

This sequence joins TRBV10-2 and TRBJ2-1; D possibly corresponds to TRBD1 (6 bases). Per the germline V gene, CDR1 is WSHSY and CDR2 is SAAADI. The CDR3 length is 15 residues. Trimming removed 0 bases from V and 6 bases from J, with 12 bases in between. CDR3 loop: CASSESVTGGNEQFF. CDR3 bases: TGCGCCAGCAGTGAGTCAGTGACAGGAGGCAATGAGCAGTTCTTC.

The rearrangement uses TRBV9 and TRBJ2-2; 12 positions match TRBD2. Germline assignment: CDR1 SGDLS and CDR2 YYNGEE. The CDR3 loop spans 17 amino acids. V was pared by 0 bases and J by 6 bases, with 6 bases of the junction left unmatched. The CDR3 bases are TGTGCCAGCAGCGTAGGACTAGCTAGCGGGGGGGCCGGGGAGCTGTTTTTT. It specifies CASSVGLASGGAGELFF.

The chain is built from TRBV19 and TRBJ1-1, with no clear D. Looked up from germline, CDR1 is LNHDA and CDR2 is SQIVND (reference sequence). The V and J ends lost 7 bases and 4 bases respectively, with 13 bases between them. There are 13 residues in the CDR3. The CDR3 reads CASKFRASTEAFF. DNA for the CDR3: TGTGCCAGTAAGTTTAGGGCGAGCACTGAAGCTTTCTTT.

The V call is TRBV28, the J call TRBJ2-6; the D gene is possibly TRBD2 (5 bases). The CDR3 is 15 amino acids. V was pared by 6 bases and J by 1 base, with 10 bases between. Germline V CDR1 and CDR2: MDHEN, SYDVKM. CDR3: CASSAGGSGANVLTF. CDR3 nucleotide sequence: TGTGCCAGCAGCGCCGGAGGTTCTGGGGCCAACGTCCTGACTTTC.

The chain carries TRBV18 and TRBJ1-1; D may be TRBD1 (5 bases). Trimming took off 2 bases at V and 7 bases at J, with 11 bases between the two ends. The CDR3 is made up of 13 amino acids. The germline gives CDR1 KGHSH, CDR2 LQKENI. CDR3 sequence reads: CASSPGPGLEAFF. For the CDR3, the DNA is TGTGCCAGCTCACCAGGGCCAGGGCTTGAAGCTTTCTTT. Using reference TRBV18 and TRBJ1-1 for the parts outside the CDR3, the full variable domain is NAGVMQNPRHLVRRRGQEARLRCSPMKGHSHVYWYRQLPEEGLKFMVYLQKENIIDESGMPKERFSAEFPKEGPSILRIQQVVRGDSAAYFCASSPGPGLEAFFGQGTRLTVV.

The chain carries TRBV2 and TRBJ1-6; D may be TRBD1 (5 bases). Germline lookup yields CDR1 SNHLY and CDR2 FYNNEI. The V end was cut by 4 bases, the J end by 1 base, with 11 bases between. CDR3 length: 16 amino acids. The CDR3 region is CASSGRGRSYNSPLHF. As DNA, the CDR3 is TGTGCCAGCAGTGGTCGGGGGAGGTCCTATAATTCACCCCTCCACTTT.

J is TRBJ1-5 and V is TRBV19, with D possibly TRBD1 on 6 matching bases. CDR1 and CDR2 from the germline V gene are LNHDA and SQIVND (reference sequence). V lost 4 bases and J lost 3, with 13 bases in between. This CDR3 region has 15 residues. The CDR3 sequence: CASSTDRMLNQPQHF. The CDR3 region has the DNA TGTGCCAGTAGTACTGACAGGATGCTCAATCAGCCCCAGCATTTT.

The J gene is TRBJ1-6, the V gene TRBV6-1; D may be TRBD1 (5 bases). The V end was cut by 2 bases, the J end by 7 bases, with 9 bases between. The CDR3 is 14 amino acids. In germline, CDR1 is MNHNS, CDR2 SASEGT. Here the CDR3 DNA reads TGTGCCAGCAGTGAACAGGGAATGAATTCACCCCTCCACTTT. Protein sequence: CASSEQGMNSPLHF.

The chain is built from TRBV27 and TRBJ2-2, with no clear D. The CDR3 length is 14 residues. Germline CDR1 is MNHEY and CDR2 is SMNVEV (reference sequence). The V end was cut by 1 base, the J end by 5 bases, with 8 bases between. The CDR3 is CASSLWVGTGELFF. The CDR3 DNA sequence: TGTGCCAGCAGTTTATGGGTGGGGACCGGGGAGCTGTTTTTT.

The table lists this clone with a count of one. The gene calls are TRBV6-5 and TRBJ2-1; TRBD2 matches 8 bases. Germline CDR1 and CDR2: MNHEY and SVGAGI. The CDR3 has 15 residues. V lost 6 bases and J lost 5; bases outside the gene matches: 9. The CDR3 loop is CASSRSREGHNEQFF. The CDR3 region has the DNA TGTGCCAGCAGCCGTTCTCGGGAGGGCCACAATGAGCAGTTCTTC.

The chain carries TRBV9 and TRBJ2-4; TRBD2 matches 7 bases. CDR3 length equals 17 residues. The V segment lost 0 bases and the J segment 1 base; nucleotides outside the gene matches: 7. Germline values: CDR1 SGDLS, CDR2 YYNGEE. As DNA, the CDR3 is TGTGCCAGCAGCGTAGGTGTGGCGGGAGCGGCCAAAAACATTCAGTACTTC. As protein: CASSVGVAGAAKNIQYF.

The chain carries TRBV27 and TRBJ1-2; maybe TRBD1 (5 bases). The ends were cut back, 2 bases at V and 5 bases at J, with 9 bases in the middle. Germline values: CDR1 MNHEY, CDR2 SMNVEV (reference sequence). The CDR3 is 13 residues long. CDR3 sequence (DNA): TGTGCCAGCAGTTTACGGGGGAATTATGGCTACACCTTC. It encodes CASSLRGNYGYTF.

CDR3 sequence: CASRIHREGYSPLHF. In nucleotides, the CDR3 is TGTGCCAGCAGAATACACAGGGAGGGATATTCACCCCTCCACTTT. The chain joins TRBV11-2 to TRBJ1-6, with a weak D call TRBD1 (6 bases). This CDR3 comprises 15 residues. Per the germline V gene, CDR1 is SGHAT and CDR2 is FQNNGV. V was shortened by 6 bases and J by 8 bases, with 17 bases between the two germline ends.

This chain connects TRBV7-2 to TRBJ2-2; 9 nucleotides agree with TRBD2. V was clipped by 4 bases and J by 7 bases; unmatched bases: 19. The germline gives CDR1 SGHTA, CDR2 FQGNSA. The CDR3 covers 19 residues. This CDR3 is CASSSRRGQASGEFGELFF. The CDR3 region has the DNA TGTGCCAGCAGCTCCAGGAGGGGTCAGGCTAGCGGGGAATTCGGGGAGCTGTTTTTT.

The gene calls are TRBV10-2 and TRBJ1-1, with 7 bases that match TRBD1. Germline values: CDR1 WSHSY, CDR2 SAAADI. The CDR3 contains 14 residues. V was clipped by 1 base and J by 7 bases; unmatched bases: 6. CDR3 nucleotides: TGCGCCAGCAGTGAGTACCGACAGGGCGGTGAAGCTTTCTTT. It encodes CASSEYRQGGEAFF.